This entry lists 30 T cell receptor beta chains sequenced from one sample in a study of blood T cell repertoires in COVID-19. Assay: immunoSEQ multiplex PCR; the TCRdb copy retains only in-frame clones and omits some. The table includes 40,000 or so clones, around 91% detected once. The sequenced sample consisted of peripheral blood. The receptors were sampled from a man in his sixties with active or convalescent COVID-19.

This clone was detected only a few times. The genes are TRBV27 and TRBJ2-1; D unresolved. Germline values: CDR1 MNHEY, CDR2 SMNVEV (reference sequence). CDR3 length: 13 residues. Trimming removed 5 bases from V and 8 bases from J, with 13 bases in between. CDR3 sequence: CASSALNTYEQFF. The CDR3 nucleotides read TGTGCCAGCAGTGCGCTAAATACCTATGAGCAGTTCTTC.

In its sample, this clone was seen a few times. This chain uses TRBV5-4 with TRBJ2-7; D not resolved. Trimming removed 3 bases from V and 6 bases from J, with 13 bases in between. This CDR3 region has 13 residues. CDR1 and CDR2 (germline): SGHNT, YYREEE (reference sequence). The CDR3 DNA follows: TGTGCCAGCAGCTCAGCTAGAGTAGGCGAGCAGTACTTC. Encoded protein: CASSSARVGEQYF.

This chain uses TRBV2 with TRBJ2-2; TRBD2 is a possible D gene (7 bases). Germline CDR1 and CDR2: SNHLY and FYNNEI. Trimming shortened V by 7 bases and J by 5 bases, and 14 bases separated the two germline ends. CDR3 size: 14 residues. This CDR3 is CASNGGAWTGELFF. CDR3 bases: TGTGCCAGCAATGGGGGGGCCTGGACCGGGGAGCTGTTTTTT.

This chain connects TRBV7-6 to TRBJ2-2; 9 bases fit TRBD2. The CDR3 is made up of 15 amino acids. Germline V CDR1 and CDR2: SGHVS, FNYEAQ. The junction had 3 bases not matched to a gene; V was cut back by 6 bases and J by 1 base. The CDR3 sequence is CASSASGMNTGELFF. The CDR3 coding sequence is TGTGCCAGCAGTGCTAGCGGGATGAACACCGGGGAGCTGTTTTTT.

The chain uses TRBV4-2 and TRBJ1-2, with D perhaps TRBD1 (5 bases). Trimming removed 0 bases at V and 4 bases at J, with 24 bases between. This CDR3 has 19 amino acids. Germline loops: CDR1 LGHNA, CDR2 YNFKEQ. CDR3 DNA: TGTGCCAGCAGCCAAGAGGGGGGTAAAAAAGGGACTCGGCGCTATGGCTACACCTTC. This translates into CASSQEGGKKGTRRYGYTF.

The chain recombines TRBV6-5 with TRBJ2-7, with TRBD1 matching over 7 bases. V lost 4 bases, J lost 0 bases, and 3 bases stayed unmatched. The CDR3 is 14 residues long. CDR1 MNHEY and CDR2 SVGAGI come from the germline V gene. The CDR3 is CASSWTGGSYEQYF. CDR3 DNA: TGTGCCAGCAGTTGGACAGGAGGCTCCTACGAGCAGTACTTC.

CDR3 protein: CASSGRLAGGLYEQYF. CDR3 in DNA: TGTGCCAGCAGCGGACGACTAGCGGGAGGTTTGTACGAGCAGTACTTC. The rearrangement links TRBV4-2 to TRBJ2-7, with TRBD2 matching 13 bases. Per the germline V gene, CDR1 is LGHNA and CDR2 is YNFKEQ. The CDR3 is made up of 16 amino acids. The trim removed 5 bases at V and 4 bases at J, leaving 8 bases unmatched.

The J gene is TRBJ2-7, the V gene TRBV24-1, with TRBD1 as a possible D gene (6 bases). The length of the CDR3 is 15 residues. Germline V gives CDR1 KGHDR, CDR2 SFDVKD. V lost 7 bases and J lost 0, with 15 bases in between. The CDR3 reads CATRLRLTGSYEQYF. The CDR3 coding sequence is TGTGCCACCAGGTTGAGGCTGACAGGCTCCTACGAGCAGTACTTC.

The gene calls are TRBV7-9 and TRBJ2-7; no definite D call. This CDR3 is 14 amino acids long. With 4 bases removed from V and 5 bases from J, the gap between germline ends came to 15 bases. In germline, CDR1 is SEHNR, CDR2 FQNEAQ (reference sequence). CDR3 in DNA: TGTGCCAGCAGCTATCTAGACTCCCCTCACGAGCAGTACTTC. Its protein product is CASSYLDSPHEQYF.

The chain combines TRBV5-1 with TRBJ1-2; D unresolved. Germline-derived CDR1 and CDR2 are SGHRS and YFSETQ. Trimming cost V 0 bases and J 2 bases, with 5 bases left between them. The CDR3 has 13 residues. DNA of the CDR3: TGCGCCAGCAGCTTGGCGGGAAACTATGGCTACACCTTC. This sequence encodes CASSLAGNYGYTF.

The CDR3 nucleotides read TGTGCCAGCTCACTCAGCCGACAGTACCTATCAACTAATGAAAAACTGTTTTTT. This sequence encodes CASSLSRQYLSTNEKLFF. The chain links TRBV18 to TRBJ1-4; D possibly corresponds to TRBD1 (5 bases). With 4 bases removed from V and 0 bases from J, the gap between germline ends came to 18 bases. Germline CDR1 KGHSH, CDR2 LQKENI. The CDR3 is 18 residues long. Combining the CDR3 with reference TRBV18 and TRBJ1-4 gives the whole variable domain NAGVMQNPRHLVRRRGQEARLRCSPMKGHSHVYWYRQLPEEGLKFMVYLQKENIIDESGMPKERFSAEFPKEGPSILRIQQVVRGDSAAYFCASSLSRQYLSTNEKLFFGSGTQLSVL.

The chain employs TRBV6-5 and TRBJ2-5; the D is unclear. Trimming shortened V by 2 bases and J by 2 bases, and 6 bases separated the two germline ends. The germline V gene has CDR1 MNHEY and CDR2 SVGAGI. This CDR3 has 13 amino acids. Written as DNA, the CDR3 is TGTGCCAGCAGTTACGGTCAGCAAGAGACCCAGTACTTC. Translated: CASSYGQQETQYF.

The rearrangement links TRBV28 to TRBJ2-5; 7 positions agree with TRBD1. The junction had 9 bases not matched to a gene; V was cut back by 7 bases and J by 4 bases. Germline V gene sequence: CDR1 MDHEN, CDR2 SYDVKM. The CDR3 runs 14 residues. The CDR3 coding sequence is TGTGCCAGCACAGGGGACAGTCGGAGAGAGACCCAGTACTTC. Its translation: CASTGDSRRETQYF.

The chain couples TRBV6-5 to TRBJ2-1; no clear D. Deletions cut 6 bases from V and 7 bases from J, with 16 bases between. Germline CDR1 is MNHEY and CDR2 is SVGAGI. The CDR3 runs 14 residues. The CDR3 sequence: CASRLTTGWNEQFF. In nucleotides, the CDR3 is TGTGCCAGCAGATTAACCACCGGTTGGAATGAGCAGTTCTTC.

This clone has a handful of counts. The genes are TRBV19 and TRBJ2-6; TRBD1 agrees at 9 bases. V lost 6 bases to trimming and J lost 0 bases; unmatched junction nucleotides: 9. The CDR3 totals 18 residues. CDR1 and CDR2 from the germline V gene are LNHDA and SQIVND (reference sequence). CDR3 DNA sequence: TGTGCCAGTAGACCAGGGACAGGGATCCTCTCTGGGGCCAACGTCCTGACTTTC. This encodes CASRPGTGILSGANVLTF.

The chain recombines TRBV28 with TRBJ2-3; D is ambiguous. This CDR3 has 15 residues. V gave up 5 bases and J gave up 2 bases, with 14 bases separating them. Germline CDR1 MDHEN, CDR2 SYDVKM. The CDR3 region is CASSLPTELTDTQYF. CDR3 nucleotides: TGTGCCAGCAGTCTCCCGACGGAGCTCACAGATACGCAGTATTTT.

The genes are TRBV2 and TRBJ1-2, with D maybe TRBD1 (6 bases). The CDR3 covers 13 residues. Trimming shortened V by 11 bases and J by 4 bases, and 17 bases separated the two germline ends. CDR1 is SNHLY and CDR2 is FYNNEI in the germline V gene. The CDR3 here is CAATGGGFYGYTF. DNA for the CDR3: TGTGCCGCCACGGGAGGGGGATTCTATGGCTACACCTTC. Together with reference TRBV2 and TRBJ1-2, the CDR3 gives the full variable domain: EPEVTQTPSHQVTQMGQEVILRCVPISNHLYFYWYRQILGQKVEFLVSFYNNEISEKSEIFDDQFSVERPDGSNFTLKIRSTKLEDSAMYFCAATGGGFYGYTFGSGTRLTVV.

The V call is TRBV18, the J call TRBJ2-1; weak D call: TRBD2 (5 bases). The CDR3 spans 15 residues. Germline CDR1 is KGHSH and CDR2 is LQKENI. V was trimmed by 2 bases and J by 2 bases, leaving 10 bases between them. This CDR3 reads CASSPSAATYNEQFF. Written as DNA, the CDR3 is TGTGCCAGCTCACCATCAGCGGCCACCTACAATGAGCAGTTCTTC.

The rearrangement links TRBV9 to TRBJ2-5, with a tentative D call TRBD1 (5 bases). This CDR3 region has 16 residues. V was cut by 0 bases and J by 0 bases, with 12 bases left in between. Germline V gives CDR1 SGDLS, CDR2 YYNGEE. CDR3 sequence reads: CASSVGVRADQETQYF. The CDR3 coding sequence is TGTGCCAGCAGCGTAGGTGTCAGGGCAGACCAAGAGACCCAGTACTTC.

The genes are TRBV4-1 and TRBJ2-5, with 7 bases identical to TRBD1. The germline gives CDR1 MGHRA, CDR2 YSYEKL. With 2 bases clipped from V and 3 bases from J, the junction kept 3 bases outside the gene matches. The CDR3 contains 14 residues. The CDR3 DNA follows: TGCGCCAGCAGCCAACCCGACAGGGAAGAGACCCAGTACTTC. Translation: CASSQPDREETQYF.

This chain links TRBV18 with TRBJ2-7; D remains unclear. The CDR3 loop spans 14 amino acids. V dropped 0 bases and J dropped 3 bases, with 9 bases sitting between them. CDR1 is KGHSH and CDR2 is LQKENI in the germline V gene. In DNA, the CDR3 is TGTGCCAGCTCACCACCTCGAGGTGGCTACGAGCAGTACTTC. This encodes CASSPPRGGYEQYF. The whole variable domain, filled in from reference TRBV18 and TRBJ2-7, reads NAGVMQNPRHLVRRRGQEARLRCSPMKGHSHVYWYRQLPEEGLKFMVYLQKENIIDESGMPKERFSAEFPKEGPSILRIQQVVRGDSAAYFCASSPPRGGYEQYFGPGTRLTVT.

This clone is a singleton in its sample. The CDR3 sequence is CASSFEGTYGYTF. In nucleotides, the CDR3 is TGTGCCAGCAGTTTTGAGGGCACCTATGGCTACACCTTC. This chain joins TRBV28 and TRBJ1-2; D remains ambiguous. Germline V gene lookup returns CDR1 MDHEN and CDR2 SYDVKM. The CDR3 sequence is 13 residues long. The V gene lost 3 bases and the J gene lost 4 bases, with 9 bases spanning the gap.

Here the CDR3 DNA reads TGCGCCAGCAGGAGGACAGGGGAAGAGACCCAGTACTTC. Its translation is CASRRTGEETQYF. V usage is TRBV10-2 and J usage is TRBJ2-5, with TRBD1 matching over 9 bases. The CDR3 extends over 13 amino acids. The V gene end was trimmed by 6 bases and the J gene end by 3 bases; junction bases not matched to a gene: 2. Germline V lookup: CDR1 WSHSY, CDR2 SAAADI.

In DNA form, the CDR3 reads TGTGCCACCAGCAGAGAGGGCGGGCCGACGTACGAGCAGTACTTC. This sequence encodes CATSREGGPTYEQYF. V usage is TRBV15 and J usage is TRBJ2-7; D is perhaps TRBD2 (5 bases). Germline V gene lookup returns CDR1 LNHNV and CDR2 YYDKDF (reference sequence). V was trimmed by 0 bases and J by 4 bases, leaving 13 bases between them. The CDR3 length is 15 residues. Together with reference TRBV15 and TRBJ2-7, the CDR3 gives the full variable domain: DAMVIQNPRYQVTQFGKPVTLSCSQTLNHNVMYWYQQKSSQAPKLLFHYYDKDFNNEADTPDNFQSRRPNTSFCFLDIRSPGLGDTAMYLCATSREGGPTYEQYFGPGTRLTVT.

The chain links TRBV7-9 to TRBJ1-1, with D possibly TRBD1 on 5 matching bases. The CDR3 contains 14 residues. Germline V gene lookup returns CDR1 SEHNR and CDR2 FQNEAQ (reference sequence). V lost 5 bases and J 9 bases, leaving 19 bases between the germline ends. The DNA of the CDR3 is TGTGCCAGCAGCCCCCCGGGGAGGGGCAGCAAAGCTTTCTTT. It yields the protein CASSPPGRGSKAFF.

The CDR3 nucleotides are TGTGCCAGCAGCGATCCAGGGGGGCTATCAAACAATGAGCAGTTCTTC. As protein: CASSDPGGLSNNEQFF. The chain employs TRBV11-3 and TRBJ2-1; the D gene is possibly TRBD1 (7 bases). The CDR3 covers 16 residues. Trimming stripped 5 bases from V and 5 bases from J, with 19 bases between. Germline CDR1 and CDR2: SGHNT and YENEEA.

The CDR3 region has the DNA TGTGCCAGCACCGATACAATACGGGGGAACAATGAGCAGTTCTTC. It yields the protein CASTDTIRGNNEQFF. The chain links TRBV28 to TRBJ2-1; perhaps TRBD2 as D (6 bases). The CDR3 is 15 residues long. CDR1 MDHEN and CDR2 SYDVKM come from the germline V gene. Trimming removed 7 bases from V and 5 bases from J, with 18 bases in between. Filled out from reference TRBV28 and TRBJ2-1, the complete variable domain reads DVKVTQSSRYLVKRTGEKVFLECVQDMDHENMFWYRQDPGLGLRLIYFSYDVKMKEKGDIPEGYSVSREKKERFSLILESASTNQTSMYLCASTDTIRGNNEQFFGPGTRLTVL.

This clone has a single count. The V gene is TRBV5-1, the J gene TRBJ2-2; 11 positions agree with TRBD2. Germline assignment: CDR1 SGHRS and CDR2 YFSETQ. The CDR3 length is 16 residues. V lost 0 bases, J lost 6 bases, and 4 bases stayed unmatched. The CDR3 sequence: CASSLDTSGGSGELFF. The CDR3 region has the DNA TGCGCCAGCAGCTTGGATACTAGCGGGGGATCCGGGGAGCTGTTTTTT.

The chain employs TRBV13 and TRBJ2-3, with TRBD2 matching 14 bases. The junction had 0 bases not matched to a gene; V was cut back by 4 bases and J by 6 bases. This CDR3 is built from 14 residues. The germline CDR1 and CDR2 sequences are PRHDT and FYEKMQ (reference sequence). As DNA, the CDR3 is TGTGCCAGCAGCTGGACTAGCGGGAGGGATACGCAGTATTTT. It codes for CASSWTSGRDTQYF.

The chain carries TRBV18 and TRBJ2-3, with TRBD2 matching over 8 bases. In germline, CDR1 is KGHSH, CDR2 LQKENI. The CDR3 covers 18 residues. V gave up 3 bases and J gave up 2 bases; unmatched junction bases: 13. In nucleotides, the CDR3 is TGTGCCAGCTCACCGGCCCTCCTACGGGAGGGGGACACAGATACGCAGTATTTT. It codes for CASSPALLREGDTDTQYF.